Each of the 14 T cell receptor beta chains below was sequenced from the same sample in a study of T cells after posttransplantation cyclophosphamide. Here immunoSEQ multiplex PCR was the method, and the copy in TCRdb shows in-frame clones only, minus some. The data contain about 6,000 clones, nearly 98% of them singletons. Sequenced input: memory CD4+ T cells sorted from PBMCs. Receptors originate from a man aged 35-49 years in good health, CMV-negative, and a related stem cell transplant donor.

The chain is built from TRBV7-8 and TRBJ1-5; no clear D gene. CDR3 length: 13 residues. Germline CDR1 SGHVS, CDR2 FQNEAQ. V lost 1 base and J lost 5, with 6 bases in between. The CDR3 loop is CASSLGPYQPQHF. For the CDR3, the DNA is TGTGCCAGCAGCTTAGGGCCGTATCAGCCCCAGCATTTT.

In its sample, this clone was seen once. V and J are TRBV7-9 and TRBJ1-1; D gene ambiguous. V lost 1 base and J lost 10, with 28 bases in between. The CDR3 is 18 residues long. Germline-derived CDR1 and CDR2 are SEHNR and FQNEAQ (reference sequence). The CDR3 DNA follows: TGTGCCAGCAGCTTAGATGTGCGGCGGGGATGGCTCGAGGTTGGAGCTTTCTTT. Translated, it gives CASSLDVRRGWLEVGAFF.

The chain employs TRBV10-3 and TRBJ1-2, with D perhaps TRBD1 (6 bases). The CDR3 has 17 amino acids. The V end was cut by 8 bases, the J end by 4 bases, with 26 bases between. Looked up from germline, CDR1 is ENHRY and CDR2 is SYGVKD. The CDR3 DNA sequence: TGTGCCATCTCTAGTAGTGGTAAAGGGGGAAGGATCTATGGCTACACCTTC. It is translated as CAISSSGKGGRIYGYTF.

This chain connects TRBV27 to TRBJ2-2; the match to TRBD2 covers 9 bases. Germline values: CDR1 MNHEY, CDR2 SMNVEV (reference sequence). The CDR3 is 17 residues long. V was pared by 1 base and J by 4 bases, with 7 bases of the junction left unmatched. The CDR3 loop reads CASSLFPGLASTGELFF. CDR3 in DNA: TGTGCCAGCAGTTTATTCCCCGGACTAGCGAGCACCGGGGAGCTGTTTTTT.

This chain joins TRBV5-5 and TRBJ2-7; D remains ambiguous. This CDR3 spans 13 amino acids. Germline-derived CDR1 and CDR2 are SGHKS and YYEKEE (reference sequence). Trimming removed 0 bases at V and 4 bases at J, with 8 bases between. The CDR3 bases are TGTGCCAGCAGCTTGGAGCCCGGTTACGAGCAGTACTTC. It yields the protein CASSLEPGYEQYF.

The chain combines TRBV11-2 with TRBJ2-1, with D maybe TRBD1 (6 bases). V lost 0 bases, J lost 7 bases, and 16 bases lay in between. The CDR3 contains 16 residues. Germline CDR1 reads SGHAT; CDR2 reads FQNNGV. The CDR3 loop is CASSLDPAPGQNEQFF. The CDR3 coding sequence is TGTGCCAGCAGCTTAGACCCGGCCCCCGGACAGAATGAGCAGTTCTTC.

J is TRBJ1-1 and V is TRBV6-5; D not certain. CDR1 is MNHEY, CDR2 SVGAGI, per germline. The CDR3 totals 14 residues. V lost 7 bases and J 1 base, leaving 13 bases between the germline ends. This CDR3 is CASIREGTNTEAFF. DNA of the CDR3: TGTGCCAGCATAAGGGAGGGTACGAACACTGAAGCTTTCTTT.

The rearrangement joins TRBV11-1 to TRBJ2-2; D possibly corresponds to TRBD1 (5 bases). CDR1 is SGHAT, CDR2 FQDESV, per germline (reference sequence). V was shortened by 5 bases and J by 4 bases, with 11 bases between the two germline ends. The length of the CDR3 is 14 residues. CDR3 residues: CASSITGITGELFF. The CDR3 nucleotides are TGTGCCAGCAGCATAACAGGAATCACCGGGGAGCTGTTTTTT.

V gene TRBV27 combines with J gene TRBJ2-1; D possibly corresponds to TRBD2 (5 bases). From germline, CDR1 is MNHEY and CDR2 SMNVEV (reference sequence). The CDR3 is made up of 16 amino acids. V was trimmed by 5 bases and J by 2 bases, leaving 16 bases between them. The CDR3 loop reads CASSHGPPRAYNEQFF. As DNA, the CDR3 is TGTGCCAGCAGTCACGGACCACCGAGGGCCTACAATGAGCAGTTCTTC.

The chain is built from TRBV21-1 and TRBJ1-5; the tabulated D call, TRBD1, remains unverified against the DNA. TRBV21-1 corresponds to a pseudogene. The CDR3 is 13 residues long. DNA of the CDR3: TGTGCCAGCAGCCACACAGGGGGTCAGCCCCAGCATTTT. This gives the protein CASSHTGGQPQHF.

The genes are TRBV4-2 and TRBJ2-3; 11 positions agree with TRBD2. Germline loops: CDR1 LGHNA, CDR2 YNFKEQ. This CDR3 comprises 18 residues. J gave up 5 bases and V 0 bases, and 10 bases lay outside the gene matches. The CDR3 spells CASSQELRHTSGRDTQYF. The CDR3 DNA sequence: TGTGCCAGCAGCCAAGAACTACGACATACTAGCGGGAGAGATACGCAGTATTTT.

V usage is TRBV27 and J usage is TRBJ1-6; 7 bases are a match to TRBD1. The V gene's germline CDR1 is MNHEY and CDR2 SMNVEV (reference sequence). This CDR3 spans 16 amino acids. V gave up 3 bases and J gave up 4 bases; unmatched junction bases: 6. The CDR3 coding sequence is TGTGCCAGCAGTTTCTTCGGGACAGTGTATAATTCACCCCTCCACTTT. Its translation: CASSFFGTVYNSPLHF.

This rearrangement joins TRBV19 to TRBJ1-5; no clear D gene. Trimming pared 5 bases from V and 0 bases from J, leaving 11 bases between. CDR3 length: 15 residues. Germline CDR1 and CDR2: LNHDA and SQIVND (reference sequence). The CDR3 loop is CASSPQRTSNQPQHF. CDR3 DNA sequence: TGTGCCAGTAGTCCCCAGCGCACTAGCAATCAGCCCCAGCATTTT.

The rearrangement uses TRBV7-2 and TRBJ1-4; the D is unclear. The V gene's germline CDR1 is SGHTA and CDR2 FQGNSA. The CDR3 is made up of 13 amino acids. Trimming took 5 bases from V and 0 from J, leaving 4 bases between them. This CDR3 reads CASSTATNEKLFF. The CDR3 DNA follows: TGTGCCAGCAGCACAGCAACTAATGAAAAACTGTTTTTT.